Shown below are 23 T cell receptor beta chains from a single sample sequenced in a study of CD8 T cells in Susac syndrome. RNA, at about 0.5 to 1 ug, was reverse transcribed with random hexamers. TCRdb fed the immunoSEQ multiplex PCR reads into MiXCR, producing one record per CDR3 protein. The profile covers some 180,000 distinct CDR3 sequences, with roughly 94% appearing a single time and 0.099% taken by the ten largest. The sequenced material came from CD4+ T cells from PBMCs. The source is a human donor with Susac syndrome.

V gene TRBV28 combines with J gene TRBJ2-1; 8 bases map to TRBD2. Looked up from germline, CDR1 is MDHEN and CDR2 is SYDVKM. This CDR3 spans 15 amino acids. V was clipped by 4 bases and J by 5 bases; unmatched bases: 7. CDR3 in DNA: TGTGCCAGCAGTTACCCGGGACTAGGCAACAATGAGCAGTTCTTC. Protein: CASSYPGLGNNEQFF.

The chain recombines TRBV13 with TRBJ1-2, with a tentative D call TRBD1 (5 bases). Germline lookup yields CDR1 PRHDT and CDR2 FYEKMQ (reference sequence). There are 15 residues in the CDR3. Trimming removed 2 bases at V and 2 bases at J, with 12 bases between. CDR3 in DNA: TGTGCCAGCAGCTTACAGGGTCTGCTCAACTATGGCTACACCTTC. Its protein product is CASSLQGLLNYGYTF.

J is TRBJ2-1 and V is TRBV2, with TRBD1 matching 8 bases. This CDR3 contains 14 residues. Germline V gives CDR1 SNHLY, CDR2 FYNNEI. V lost 6 bases, J lost 10 bases, and 11 bases stayed unmatched. CDR3 coding DNA: TGTGCCAGCAGGTCGGACAGGGACACTGAGGAGCAGTTCTTC. It translates to CASRSDRDTEEQFF.

The chain combines TRBV20-1 with TRBJ2-1; 11 bases are shared with TRBD2. Germline-derived CDR1 and CDR2 are DFQATT and SNEGSKA (reference sequence). The CDR3 is 14 amino acids. V gave up 6 bases and J gave up 3 bases; unmatched junction bases: 4. CDR3 loop: CSATGLADYNEQFF. CDR3 sequence (DNA): TGCAGTGCGACGGGACTAGCGGACTACAATGAGCAGTTCTTC.

This clonotype appeared a single time. This chain joins TRBV20-1 and TRBJ1-2; TRBD1 matches 9 bases. CDR1 and CDR2 from the germline V gene are DFQATT and SNEGSKA (reference sequence). J was trimmed by 4 bases and V by 7 bases; bases with no gene match: 4. The CDR3 consists of 12 residues. The CDR3 DNA is TGCAGTGGAGCGGGACAGGGCTATGGCTACACCTTC. Residues: CSGAGQGYGYTF.

The genes are TRBV9 and TRBJ1-2; TRBD1 agrees at 8 bases. The V gene end was trimmed by 4 bases and the J gene end by 8 bases; junction bases not matched to a gene: 10. CDR1 and CDR2 from the germline V gene are SGDLS and YYNGEE. The CDR3 contains 14 residues. CDR3 protein: CASSLQDRASGYTF. The DNA for the CDR3 is TGTGCCAGCAGCCTCCAGGACAGGGCAAGCGGCTACACCTTC.

This clonotype occurred once. The genes are TRBV6-2 or TRBV6-3 and TRBJ1-1, with D possibly matching TRBD1 (6 bases). Trimming took off 0 bases at V and 3 bases at J, with 8 bases between the two ends. The CDR3 has 14 residues. Germline lookup yields CDR1 MNHEY and CDR2 SVGEGT. CDR3 protein: CASSYSGGHTEAFF. The CDR3 DNA is TGTGCCAGCAGTTACTCCGGGGGGCACACTGAAGCTTTCTTT.

This clonotype was picked up one time. The chain employs TRBV7-2 and TRBJ2-7; D is possibly TRBD2 (6 bases). The length of the CDR3 is 13 residues. Trimming took off 2 bases at V and 5 bases at J, with 10 bases between the two ends. From germline, CDR1 is SGHTA and CDR2 FQGNSA. CDR3 loop: CASSLLGGDEQYF. DNA of the CDR3: TGTGCCAGCAGCTTATTAGGAGGGGACGAGCAGTACTTC.

The chain carries TRBV6-5 and TRBJ2-3, with 8 bases identical to TRBD1. V trimming: 2 bases; J trimming: 1 base; junction bases outside the gene matches: 17. The germline V gene has CDR1 MNHEY and CDR2 SVGAGI. The CDR3 consists of 20 residues. This CDR3 reads CASSYKGQRAGGGGTDTQYF. The CDR3 bases are TGTGCCAGCAGTTACAAGGGTCAGCGGGCAGGGGGCGGGGGCACAGATACGCAGTATTTT.

The chain employs TRBV15 and TRBJ2-1; 9 bases are a match to TRBD2. After removal of 3 bases from V and 7 bases from J, the junction contained 10 bases not matched to a gene. Germline V gene lookup returns CDR1 LNHNV and CDR2 YYDKDF (reference sequence). This CDR3 comprises 16 residues. The CDR3 DNA reads as TGTGCCACCAGCAGGAAAGCGGGGGGCGTGGGGAATGAGCAGTTCTTC. As protein: CATSRKAGGVGNEQFF.

The J gene is TRBJ1-2, the V gene TRBV28; 8 positions match TRBD1. With V trimmed by 7 bases and J by 2 bases, 3 bases remained unmatched. Per germline, CDR1 MDHEN and CDR2 SYDVKM. The CDR3 consists of 13 residues. The CDR3 nucleotides are TGTGCCAGCATATCAGGGGGCAACTATGGCTACACCTTC. This gives the protein CASISGGNYGYTF.

This chain connects TRBV20-1 to TRBJ2-5, with TRBD2 matching over 9 bases. This CDR3 has 17 amino acids. V shed 1 base, J shed 5 bases, and the junction held 14 bases outside the gene matches. Germline-derived CDR1 and CDR2 are DFQATT and SNEGSKA (reference sequence). Here the CDR3 DNA reads TGCAGTGCTAGAGCAGGCGGGCTAGCGGGGAGAGAGGAGACCCAGTACTTC. Translation gives CSARAGGLAGREETQYF.

The V and J genes are TRBV28 and TRBJ2-7; D remains ambiguous. V was trimmed by 3 bases and J by 3 bases, leaving 12 bases between them. CDR3 length: 14 residues. Germline CDR1 MDHEN, CDR2 SYDVKM. CDR3 nucleotide sequence: TGTGCCAGCAGTTTCATGGAAGGCGGCTACGAGCAGTACTTC. Protein product: CASSFMEGGYEQYF.

The V gene is TRBV7-2, the J gene TRBJ1-1; D remains unclear. Germline V gene sequence: CDR1 SGHTA, CDR2 FQGNSA. CDR3 length equals 14 residues. V lost 3 bases, J lost 0 bases, and 8 bases lay in between. CDR3 bases: TGTGCCAGCAGCTTTAGTCGGATGAACACTGAAGCTTTCTTT. Protein: CASSFSRMNTEAFF.

The rearrangement uses TRBV20-1 and TRBJ2-1; 8 nucleotides match TRBD1. Germline V lookup: CDR1 DFQATT, CDR2 SNEGSKA (reference sequence). The CDR3 has 14 residues. Trimming at V came to 4 bases and at J to 3 bases, leaving 5 bases not matched to a gene. In DNA form, the CDR3 reads TGCAGTGCTACAGGGGGCGCTTACTACAATGAGCAGTTCTTC. This gives the protein CSATGGAYYNEQFF.

The chain uses TRBV20-1 and TRBJ2-5, with TRBD2 matching over 11 bases. Germline CDR1 is DFQATT and CDR2 is SNEGSKA (reference sequence). This CDR3 spans 15 amino acids. Trimming removed 0 bases from V and 3 bases from J; junction bases left unmatched: 3. In DNA, the CDR3 is TGCAGTGCTAGAGATGGGACTAGCGGTGAAGAGACCCAGTACTTC. This translates into CSARDGTSGEETQYF.

The J gene is TRBJ1-1, the V gene TRBV11-2; D not certain. This CDR3 is 19 amino acids long. Germline loops: CDR1 SGHAT, CDR2 FQNNGV. The germline V and J ends were trimmed by 1 base and 1 base, with 22 bases remaining between them. The CDR3, as DNA: TGTGCCAGCAGCTTAGCCGTTTCTGGGCGGTTTGCGAGGAACACTGAAGCTTTCTTT. Translating gives CASSLAVSGRFARNTEAFF.

The J gene is TRBJ2-7, the V gene TRBV9; perhaps TRBD2 as D (5 bases). This CDR3 is built from 15 residues. Trimming left V 0 bases short and J 0 bases short, with 10 bases between. Germline CDR1 is SGDLS and CDR2 is YYNGEE. This chain's CDR3 is CASSVAGESSYEQYF. CDR3 in DNA: TGTGCCAGCAGCGTAGCCGGGGAGAGCTCCTACGAGCAGTACTTC.

The rearrangement uses TRBV6-5 and TRBJ2-7, with TRBD1 identical over 8 bases. The CDR3 length is 13 residues. Trimming took 4 bases from V and 8 from J; bases not matched to a gene: 7. The germline V gene has CDR1 MNHEY and CDR2 SVGAGI. CDR3 DNA sequence: TGTGCCAGCAGTTCGCCAGGGGGCGGGCAGCAGTACTTC. Protein sequence: CASSSPGGGQQYF.

The chain recombines TRBV29-1 with TRBJ2-4; 9 nucleotides agree with TRBD2. Per the germline V gene, CDR1 is SQVTM and CDR2 is ANQGSEA. This CDR3 has 14 amino acids. The V gene end was trimmed by 7 bases and the J gene end by 4 bases; junction bases not matched to a gene: 8. The CDR3 reads CSAPLAGGKNIQYF. The CDR3 DNA sequence: TGCAGCGCCCCCTTGGCGGGAGGGAAAAACATTCAGTACTTC.

J is TRBJ1-4 and V is TRBV12-3 or TRBV12-4; D gene ambiguous. The CDR3 has 16 residues. V shed 0 bases and J shed 8 bases, with 16 bases lying between them. CDR3 sequence: CASSLALAGRSEKLFF. The CDR3 nucleotides read TGTGCCAGCAGTTTAGCGCTGGCAGGTCGGAGCGAAAAACTGTTTTTT.

This clonotype has more than one count but fewer than ten. This CDR3 is CASSLAPQETQYF. The CDR3 nucleotides are TGTGCCAGCAGCTTAGCGCCCCAAGAGACCCAGTACTTC. This sequence joins TRBV7-2 and TRBJ2-5; D remains unclear. V was pared by 0 bases and J by 1 base, with 3 bases between. The CDR3 sequence is 13 residues long. The germline V gene encodes CDR1 SGHTA and CDR2 FQGNSA.

This clonotype is a singleton in its sample. The chain joins TRBV4-3 to TRBJ2-7; TRBD2 matches 8 bases. The length of the CDR3 is 17 residues. With V trimmed by 0 bases and J by 2 bases, 9 bases remained unmatched. Germline CDR1 LGHNA, CDR2 YSLEER. CDR3 nucleotide sequence: TGCGCCAGCAGCCAAGATAGCGGGACTTTCTTCGCCTACGAGCAGTACTTC. This sequence encodes CASSQDSGTFFAYEQYF.